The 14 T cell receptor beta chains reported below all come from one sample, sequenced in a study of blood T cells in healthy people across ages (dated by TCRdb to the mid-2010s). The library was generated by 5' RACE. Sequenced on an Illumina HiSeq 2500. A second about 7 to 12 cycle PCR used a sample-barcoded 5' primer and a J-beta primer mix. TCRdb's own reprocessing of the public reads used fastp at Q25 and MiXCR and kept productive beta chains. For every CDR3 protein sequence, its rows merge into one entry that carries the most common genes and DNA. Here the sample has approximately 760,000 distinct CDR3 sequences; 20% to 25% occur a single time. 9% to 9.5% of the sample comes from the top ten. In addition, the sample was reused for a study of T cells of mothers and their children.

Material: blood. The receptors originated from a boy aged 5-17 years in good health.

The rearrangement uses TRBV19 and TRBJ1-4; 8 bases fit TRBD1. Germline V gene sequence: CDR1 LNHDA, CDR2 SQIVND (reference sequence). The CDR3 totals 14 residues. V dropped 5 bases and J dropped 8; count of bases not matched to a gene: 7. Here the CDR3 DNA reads TGTGCCAGTAGTCTGAGCCGGGACAGGGAAAAACTGTTTTTT. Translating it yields CASSLSRDREKLFF.

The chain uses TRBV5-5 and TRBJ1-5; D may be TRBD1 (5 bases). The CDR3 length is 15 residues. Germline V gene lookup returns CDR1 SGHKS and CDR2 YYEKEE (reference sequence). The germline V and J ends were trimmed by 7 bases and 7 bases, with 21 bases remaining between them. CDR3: CASGPGTHAAQPQHF. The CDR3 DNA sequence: TGTGCCAGCGGCCCAGGGACCCACGCGGCCCAGCCCCAGCATTTT.

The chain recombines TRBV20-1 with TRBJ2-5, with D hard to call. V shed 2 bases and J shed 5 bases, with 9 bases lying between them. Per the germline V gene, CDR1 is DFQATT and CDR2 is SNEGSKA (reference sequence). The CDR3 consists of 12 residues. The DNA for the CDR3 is TGCAGTGCTAGACAGGCTGAGGAGACCCAGTACTTC. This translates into CSARQAEETQYF.

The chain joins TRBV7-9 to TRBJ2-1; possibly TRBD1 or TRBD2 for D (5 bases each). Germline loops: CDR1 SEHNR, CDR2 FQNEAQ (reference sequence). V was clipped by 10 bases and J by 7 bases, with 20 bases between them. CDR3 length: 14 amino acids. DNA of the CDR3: TGTGCCAATGAGTCGCTAGCCGCAGGGAATGAGCAGTTCTTC. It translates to CANESLAAGNEQFF.

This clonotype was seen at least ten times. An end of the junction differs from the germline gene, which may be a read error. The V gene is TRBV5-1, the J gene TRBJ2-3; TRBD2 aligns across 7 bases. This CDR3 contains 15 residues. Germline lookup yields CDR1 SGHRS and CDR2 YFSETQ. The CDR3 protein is CASSLSGVSTDTQYF. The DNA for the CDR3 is TGTGCCAGCAGCCTCAGCGGGGTTAGCACAGATACGCAGTATTTT. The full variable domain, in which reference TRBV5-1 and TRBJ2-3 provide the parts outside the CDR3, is KAGVTQTPRYLIKTRGQQVTLSCSPISGHRSVSWYQQTPGQGLQFLFEYFSETQRNKGNFPGRFSGRQFSNSRSEMNVSTLELGDSALYLCASSLSGVSTDTQYFGPGTRLTVL.

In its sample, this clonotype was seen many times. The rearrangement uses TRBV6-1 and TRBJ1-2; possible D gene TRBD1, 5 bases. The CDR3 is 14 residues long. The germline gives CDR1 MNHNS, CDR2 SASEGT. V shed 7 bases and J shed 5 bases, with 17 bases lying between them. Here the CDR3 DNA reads TGTGCCAGCATCGAGAGGGGCATTCGGTATGGCTACACCTTC. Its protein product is CASIERGIRYGYTF.

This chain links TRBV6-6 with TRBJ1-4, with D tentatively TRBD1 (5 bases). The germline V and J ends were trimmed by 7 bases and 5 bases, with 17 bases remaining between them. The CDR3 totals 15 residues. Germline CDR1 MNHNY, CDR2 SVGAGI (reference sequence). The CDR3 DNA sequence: TGTGCCAGCACATTCACAGGAGGGCCGAATGAAAAACTGTTTTTT. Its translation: CASTFTGGPNEKLFF.

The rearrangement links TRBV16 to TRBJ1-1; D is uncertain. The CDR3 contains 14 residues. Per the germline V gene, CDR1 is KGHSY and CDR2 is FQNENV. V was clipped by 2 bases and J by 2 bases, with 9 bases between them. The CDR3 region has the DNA TGTGCCAGCAGCCAAGTCGCCCCCAACACTGAAGCTTTCTTT. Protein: CASSQVAPNTEAFF.

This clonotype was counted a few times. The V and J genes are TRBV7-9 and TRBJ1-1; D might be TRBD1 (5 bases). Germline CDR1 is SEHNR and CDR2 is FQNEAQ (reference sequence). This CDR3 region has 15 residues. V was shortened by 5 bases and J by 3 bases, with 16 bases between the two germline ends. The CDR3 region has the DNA TGTGCCAGCAGCGCCCCGGGGGTTGTGGACACTGAAGCTTTCTTT. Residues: CASSAPGVVDTEAFF. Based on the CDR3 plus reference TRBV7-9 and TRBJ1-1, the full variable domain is DTGVSQNPRHKITKRGQNVTFRCDPISEHNRLYWYRQTLGQGPEFLTYFQNEAQLEKSRLLSDRFSAERPKGSFSTLEIQRTEQGDSAMYLCASSAPGVVDTEAFFGQGTRLTVV.

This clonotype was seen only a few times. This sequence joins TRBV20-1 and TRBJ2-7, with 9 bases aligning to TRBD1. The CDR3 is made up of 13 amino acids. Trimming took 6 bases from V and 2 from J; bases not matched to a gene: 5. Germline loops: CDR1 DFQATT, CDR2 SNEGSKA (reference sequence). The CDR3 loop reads CSAPGTGTYEQYF. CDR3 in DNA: TGCAGTGCGCCCGGGACAGGGACCTACGAGCAGTACTTC.

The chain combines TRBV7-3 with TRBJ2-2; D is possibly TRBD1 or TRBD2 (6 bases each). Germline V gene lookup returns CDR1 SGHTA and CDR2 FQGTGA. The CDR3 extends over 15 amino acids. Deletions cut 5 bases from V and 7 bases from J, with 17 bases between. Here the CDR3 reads CASSNTAGGIGELFF. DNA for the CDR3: TGTGCCAGCAGCAACACGGCCGGGGGCATCGGGGAGCTGTTTTTT.

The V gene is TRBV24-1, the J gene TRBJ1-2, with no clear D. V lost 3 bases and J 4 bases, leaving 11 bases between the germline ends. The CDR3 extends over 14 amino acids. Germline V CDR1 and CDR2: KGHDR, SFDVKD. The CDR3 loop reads CATSDNEARYGYTF. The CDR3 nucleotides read TGTGCCACCAGTGATAACGAGGCCCGCTATGGCTACACCTTC.

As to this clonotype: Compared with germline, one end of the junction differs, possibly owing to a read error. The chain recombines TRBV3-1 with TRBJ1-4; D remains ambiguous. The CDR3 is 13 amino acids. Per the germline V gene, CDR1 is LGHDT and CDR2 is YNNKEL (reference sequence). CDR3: CASSKDRGRGLFF. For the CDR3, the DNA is TGTGCCAGCAGCAAAGATCGCGGGCGCGGCCTGTTTTTT. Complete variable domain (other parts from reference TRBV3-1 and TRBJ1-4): DTAVSQTPKYLVTQMGNDKSIKCEQNLGHDTMYWYKQDSKKFLKIMFSYNNKELIINETVPNRFSPKSPDKAHLNLHINSLELGDSAVYFCASSKDRGRGLFFGSGTQLSVL.

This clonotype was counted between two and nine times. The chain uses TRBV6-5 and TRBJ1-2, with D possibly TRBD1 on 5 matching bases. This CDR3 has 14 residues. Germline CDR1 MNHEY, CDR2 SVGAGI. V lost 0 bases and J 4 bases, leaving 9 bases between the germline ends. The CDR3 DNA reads TGTGCCAGCAGTTACTCGATTGGGGGCTATGGCTACACCTTC. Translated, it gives CASSYSIGGYGYTF.